This entry describes one T cell receptor beta chain. The antigen is unknown. The data derive from a study of siplizumab effects on memory and regulatory T cells. Study findings and constraints: Proliferating CD4+ or CD8+ clones, roughly 75-96% of them, lacked an assignable naive or memory phenotype. To unstimulated subsets, only a minor fraction of alloreactive clones could be mapped.

Generated by immunoSEQ multiplex PCR, the TCRdb table keeps only in-frame clones and is missing some. The data show about 120,000 clones, with roughly 94% seen just once and about 1.8% held by the top ten. The sequence was obtained from a human donor in good health. Sequencing used non-Treg CD4+ T cells sorted from blood.

The CDR3 nucleotides read TGCGCCAGCAGCGTGGGACTAGCGGGGACCATCCAAGAGACCCAGTACTTC. Its translation is CASSVGLAGTIQETQYF. This rearrangement joins TRBV5-1 to TRBJ2-5; 13 nucleotides match TRBD2. Germline loops: CDR1 SGHRS, CDR2 YFSETQ. The V gene end was trimmed by 4 bases and the J gene end by 1 base; junction bases not matched to a gene: 7. CDR3 length equals 17 residues. Full variable domain (outside the CDR3, taken from reference TRBV5-1 and TRBJ2-5): KAGVTQTPRYLIKTRGQQVTLSCSPISGHRSVSWYQQTPGQGLQFLFEYFSETQRNKGNFPGRFSGRQFSNSRSEMNVSTLELGDSALYLCASSVGLAGTIQETQYFGPGTRLLVL.